This TCR beta chain was sequenced during a study of blood T cell repertoires in COVID-19. Study context: Acute and convalescent COVID-19 samples came from the United States, Italy and Spain. In each case, the material was cDNA or gDNA derived from T cells, B-cell-depleted T cells, or PBMCs.

J lost 3 bases, V lost 2 bases, and 6 bases had no gene match. CDR1 and CDR2 (germline): MNHNS, SASEGT. This CDR3 comprises 16 residues. As originally analysed: Reference gene primer amplification gave estimated nucleated cell counts. Profiled with immunoSEQ multiplex PCR; TCRdb holds only in-frame clones, not every one. The DNA gave D and trimming, while V, J and clone size come from that table. This table has just over 250,000 clones, around 87% appearing once. V and J are TRBV6-1 and TRBJ2-3; 9 bases align to TRBD1. Material for sequencing was peripheral blood. This clonotype originated in a woman aged 45 to 65 with acute or convalescent COVID-19. The CDR3 is CASSEIRTGVTDTQYF. CDR3 DNA: TGTGCCAGCAGTGAAATAAGGACAGGGGTTACAGATACGCAGTATTTT.